What follows are 15 T cell receptor beta chains derived from one specimen sequenced in a study of T cells in Graves' hyperthyroidism and ophthalmopathy (dated by TCRdb to the late 2010s). Library construction relied on multiplex PCR. TCRdb shows the sequencer as Illumina HiSeq 2000. TCR beta CDR3 regions were amplified from RNA transcripts. The TCR CDR3 was subjected to a first round of RT-PCR using the HTBI primer set and the Qiagen OneStep RT-PCR kit. TCRdb reanalyzed the raw reads on its own, using fastp at Q25 for trimming and MiXCR for clone calling, and kept in-frame beta chains. Every CDR3 protein is listed once, alongside the most common genes and DNA of its rows. The sample data list hundreds of thousands of distinct CDR3 sequences, and roughly 14% of these were observed just once. The ten largest clones capture around 4.5% of the sample. The sequencing sample was made of blood. These receptors were obtained from a woman aged 35 to 49 with Graves' ophthalmopathy.

Many counts were recorded for this clonotype. The rearrangement joins TRBV2 to TRBJ1-5; D is uncertain. Trimming left V 3 bases short and J 3 bases short, with 6 bases between. Germline V lookup: CDR1 SNHLY, CDR2 FYNNEI. CDR3 length equals 13 residues. The CDR3 protein is CASSDPYNQPQHF. CDR3 coding DNA: TGTGCCAGCAGTGACCCGTACAATCAGCCCCAGCATTTT.

This clonotype occurred many times. The V gene is TRBV20-1, the J gene TRBJ1-6; D is perhaps TRBD1 (5 bases). With 6 bases removed from V and 6 bases from J, the gap between germline ends came to 15 bases. Germline CDR1 is DFQATT and CDR2 is SNEGSKA (reference sequence). This CDR3 contains 14 residues. The CDR3 DNA reads TGCAGTGCCCGAGCCCGGGACCTTAATTCACCCCTCCACTTT. It is translated as CSARARDLNSPLHF.

There are many counts of this clonotype. CDR3 loop: CASSQEDSPGEQYF. In DNA form, the CDR3 reads TGCGCCAGCAGCCAAGAGGACTCCCCCGGCGAGCAGTACTTC. The V call is TRBV4-1, the J call TRBJ2-7, with D possibly TRBD2 on 5 matching bases. Germline V lookup: CDR1 MGHRA, CDR2 YSYEKL. V was clipped by 0 bases and J by 6 bases, with 12 bases between them. The CDR3 is 14 amino acids.

This clonotype was detected many times. The chain carries TRBV28 and TRBJ2-4, with 8 bases identical to TRBD1. Germline V gives CDR1 MDHEN, CDR2 SYDVKM. The ends lost 6 bases at V and 6 bases at J; junction bases unmatched: 10. The CDR3 sequence is 15 residues long. The CDR3 is CASSPGQAGRNIQYF. CDR3 nucleotides: TGTGCCAGCAGCCCGGGACAGGCGGGTAGAAACATTCAGTACTTC.

This clonotype was seen ten or more times. The chain links TRBV30 to TRBJ2-5; possibly TRBD2 for D (5 bases). Germline-derived CDR1 and CDR2 are GTSNPN and SVGIG (reference sequence). CDR3 length: 12 residues. V was trimmed by 5 bases and J by 12 bases, leaving 19 bases between them. The CDR3 loop reads CAWYGEAALKYF. The CDR3 DNA follows: TGTGCCTGGTACGGGGAAGCGGCCTTAAAGTACTTC.

This clonotype came up many times. This rearrangement joins TRBV6-5 to TRBJ2-7; weak D call: TRBD2 (6 bases). V gave up 1 base and J gave up 0 bases, with 10 bases separating them. The CDR3 has 15 residues. CDR1 MNHEY and CDR2 SVGAGI come from the germline V gene. The CDR3 loop reads CASSYYPGSSYEQYF. CDR3 coding DNA: TGTGCCAGCAGTTACTACCCCGGGAGCTCCTACGAGCAGTACTTC.

This clonotype has a count of ten or more. V gene TRBV28 combines with J gene TRBJ2-7; the match to TRBD1 covers 8 bases. CDR1 and CDR2 (germline): MDHEN, SYDVKM. This CDR3 comprises 11 residues. With 6 bases clipped from V and 7 bases from J, the junction kept 2 bases outside the gene matches. The CDR3 region is CASRDRDEQYF. The CDR3 coding sequence is TGTGCCAGCAGGGACAGGGATGAGCAGTACTTC.

This clonotype was detected ten times or more. The chain employs TRBV27 and TRBJ1-1; weak D call: TRBD1 (5 bases). CDR1 and CDR2 from the germline V gene are MNHEY and SMNVEV (reference sequence). The CDR3 sequence is 15 residues long. V was cut by 4 bases and J by 0 bases, with 12 bases left in between. For the CDR3, the DNA is TGTGCCAGCAGTTACCTGACAGATTTGAACACTGAAGCTTTCTTT. Encoded protein: CASSYLTDLNTEAFF.

This clonotype appeared many times. V is TRBV28 and J is TRBJ1-2, with unresolved D. Germline loops: CDR1 MDHEN, CDR2 SYDVKM. The CDR3 loop spans 12 amino acids. V was pared by 6 bases and J by 1 base, with 6 bases between. The CDR3: CASRTNNYGYTF. The DNA of the CDR3 is TGTGCCAGCAGGACAAATAACTATGGCTACACCTTC.

The sample holds many counts of this clonotype. The J gene is TRBJ2-7, the V gene TRBV12-3 or TRBV12-4; TRBD2 is a possible D gene (6 bases). The CDR3 runs 15 residues. V shed 5 bases and J shed 3 bases, with 17 bases lying between them. The CDR3 DNA sequence: TGTGCCAGCAGTCCCCTTCCGCGGGGAGACTACGAGCAGTACTTC. Protein sequence: CASSPLPRGDYEQYF.

This clonotype was counted many times. CDR3 DNA sequence: TGTGCCAGCAGTCCCGGGACAGGGGAAGGCTACACCTTC. This gives the protein CASSPGTGEGYTF. The V and J genes are TRBV28 and TRBJ1-2; 10 bases align to TRBD1. The V segment lost 5 bases and the J segment 8 bases; nucleotides outside the gene matches: 5. CDR3 size: 13 residues. Germline loops: CDR1 MDHEN, CDR2 SYDVKM.

This clonotype was seen a handful of times. The rearrangement joins TRBV3-1 to TRBJ1-2; 8 bases map to TRBD1. CDR1 is LGHDT, CDR2 YNNKEL, per germline (reference sequence). The CDR3 loop spans 15 amino acids. The junction had 8 bases not matched to a gene; V was cut back by 4 bases and J by 4 bases. CDR3 sequence (DNA): TGTGCCAGCAGCCGAAGTCTTGGACAGGGCTATGGCTACACCTTC. This gives the protein CASSRSLGQGYGYTF.

The J gene is TRBJ2-6, the V gene TRBV4-1, with TRBD1 identical over 7 bases. The CDR3 consists of 16 residues. Per the germline V gene, CDR1 is MGHRA and CDR2 is YSYEKL. Trimming removed 5 bases from V and 1 base from J; junction bases left unmatched: 5. This CDR3 reads CASSGQQGSGANVLTF. The CDR3 DNA reads TGCGCCAGCAGCGGCCAACAGGGGTCTGGGGCCAACGTCCTGACTTTC.

The sample holds many counts of this clonotype. The J gene is TRBJ1-1, the V gene TRBV12-3 or TRBV12-4, with D possibly matching TRBD1 (6 bases). V was cut by 2 bases and J by 5 bases, with 9 bases left in between. This CDR3 is 13 amino acids long. CDR3 nucleotide sequence: TGTGCCAGCAGTTTAACAGGGCAGACTGAAGCTTTCTTT. Protein: CASSLTGQTEAFF.

This clonotype was detected only a few times. This chain uses TRBV12-3 or TRBV12-4 with TRBJ2-5; TRBD1 or TRBD2 may be the D gene (6 bases each). This CDR3 comprises 14 residues. Trimming pared 5 bases from V and 3 bases from J, leaving 13 bases between. The CDR3 bases are TGTGCCAGCAGTGCCGGGGGCGGCGAAGAGACCCAGTACTTC. Amino acid sequence: CASSAGGGEETQYF.